This section outlines one T cell receptor (beta chain) sequence together with its context. Its antigen is not identified. Indicated time point: cycle 4 day 1 (C4D1), after more than 5 weeks of nivolumab. Brentuximab vedotin exposure varied, and every patient relapsed after autologous stem cell transplantation. Best responses fell into complete response, partial response or progressive disease. The entry originates in a study of PD-1 blockade in classical Hodgkin lymphoma. The CDR3 contains 15 residues. Germline V gives CDR1 SGHNT, CDR2 YYREEE (reference sequence). V dropped 0 bases and J dropped 2 bases, with 10 bases sitting between them. Method: immunoSEQ multiplex PCR; TCRdb's copy keeps in-frame clones and lacks some. The sample contains tens of thousands of clones, about nine tenths of which appear only once. Study findings and constraints: Nothing has yet pinned down what causes the repertoire differences, possibly disease activity or prior therapy. TCR diversity at baseline was reported to be reduced in newly diagnosed patients relative to healthy donors.

This receptor was identified in a human donor with classical Hodgkin lymphoma. This chain links TRBV5-4 with TRBJ2-3; D ambiguous. The specimen was peripheral blood mononuclear cells (PBMCs), collected before the fourth cycle of nivolumab. CDR3 amino acids: CASSLARVITDTQYF. CDR3 coding DNA: TGTGCCAGCAGCTTGGCTAGGGTAATCACAGATACGCAGTATTTT.